This T cell receptor beta chain was documented in a study of human T cells and chemical hapten exposure. TCRdb reanalysed the 5' RACE reads using MiXCR and keeps one entry per CDR3 protein. The sample records approximately 150,000 distinct CDR3 sequences, 3.5% to 5% being singletons. The authors extracted total RNA from unfractionated whole blood. This receptor was identified in a female donor in good health.

CDR3 nucleotides: TGTGCCAGCAGCAACCCTGGTACATTCGATGAGCAGTTCTTC. It yields the protein CASSNPGTFDEQFF. V is TRBV12-3 or TRBV12-4 and J is TRBJ2-1; D uncertain. The CDR3 contains 14 residues. The ends were cut back, 6 bases at V and 8 bases at J, with 17 bases in the middle.